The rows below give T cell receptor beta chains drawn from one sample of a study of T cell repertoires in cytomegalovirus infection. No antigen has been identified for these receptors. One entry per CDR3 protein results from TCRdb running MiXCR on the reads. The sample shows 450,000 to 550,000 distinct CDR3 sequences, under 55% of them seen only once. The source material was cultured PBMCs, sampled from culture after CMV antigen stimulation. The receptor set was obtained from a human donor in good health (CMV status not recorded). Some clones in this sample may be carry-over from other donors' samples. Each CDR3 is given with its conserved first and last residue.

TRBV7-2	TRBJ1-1	CASSSQGSLPEAFF
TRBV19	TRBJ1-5	CASSIPVTGQPQHF
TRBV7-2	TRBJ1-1	CASSLGAYEAFF
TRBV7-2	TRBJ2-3	CASSPRLFADTQYF
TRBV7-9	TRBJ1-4	CASSLRGGLATNEKLFF
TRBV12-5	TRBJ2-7	CASGPGPILYEQYF
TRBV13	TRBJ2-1	CASSPGGAGDNEQFF
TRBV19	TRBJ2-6	CASSIGRAGANVLTF
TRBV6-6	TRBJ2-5	CASRPDLAGETQYF
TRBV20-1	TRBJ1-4	CSSQLRTNEKLFF
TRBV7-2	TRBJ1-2	CASSPSQTSNYGYTF
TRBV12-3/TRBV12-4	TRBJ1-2	CASSPRGETGYGYTF
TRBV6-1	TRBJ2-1	CASSEFGAPRNEQFF
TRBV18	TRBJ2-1	CASSFETSGNNEQFF
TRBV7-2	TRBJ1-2	CASSLGTGVGYTF
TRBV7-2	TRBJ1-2	CASSSVYGYTF
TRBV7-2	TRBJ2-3	CASSPPSAGGRTDTQYF
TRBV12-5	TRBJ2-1	CASGLTKTSVTYNEQFF
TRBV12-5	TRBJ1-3	CASGLIPPGNTIYF
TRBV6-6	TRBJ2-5	CASSYYETQYF
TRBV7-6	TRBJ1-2	CASSLLAPNYGYTF
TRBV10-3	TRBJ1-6	CAIQGWTDSPLHF
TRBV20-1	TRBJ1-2	CSARDGNQGPDYGYTF
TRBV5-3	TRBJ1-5	CASSKGTAIAYSNQPQHF
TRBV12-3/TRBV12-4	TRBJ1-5	CASSFENVVQPQHF
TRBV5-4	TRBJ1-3	CASSKGTGSGNTIYF
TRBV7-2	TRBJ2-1	CASSLGVHNEQFF
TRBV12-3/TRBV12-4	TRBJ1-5	CASSFQGADQPQHF
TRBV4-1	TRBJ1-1	CASSQDTGYTEAFF
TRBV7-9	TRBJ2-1	CASSPTGLPLSNEQFF
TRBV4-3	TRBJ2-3	CASSLRAGPDTDTQYF
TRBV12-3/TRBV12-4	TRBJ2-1	CASSLVGTAQFF
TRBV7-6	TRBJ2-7	CASSLRAGFPEQYF
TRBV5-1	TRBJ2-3	CASSLAKGGGPTDTQYF
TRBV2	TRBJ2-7	CASSEQSYEQYF
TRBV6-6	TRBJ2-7	CASRSGLRGEQYF
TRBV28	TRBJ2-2	CASRQDRLYAGELFF
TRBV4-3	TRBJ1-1	CASSQVGNPTEAFF
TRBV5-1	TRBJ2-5	CASSFQAGGGETQYF
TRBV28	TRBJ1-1	CASSLGWSEAFF
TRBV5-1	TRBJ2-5	CASSLDTSSETQYF
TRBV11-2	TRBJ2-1	CASSSLLGYNEQFF
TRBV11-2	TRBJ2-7	CASSLGVVRGGEQYF
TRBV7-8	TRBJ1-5	CASSQGFGNQPQHF
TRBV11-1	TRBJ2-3	CASSHWGSPTDTQYF
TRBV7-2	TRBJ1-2	CASSSREGGYTF
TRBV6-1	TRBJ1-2	CASSEGNRWWYGYTF
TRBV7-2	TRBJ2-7	CASSLLMYEQYF
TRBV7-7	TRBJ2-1	CASSPLPGANEQFF
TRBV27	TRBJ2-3	CASSLNAREGLVDTQYF
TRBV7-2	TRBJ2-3	CASSFASLDTQYF
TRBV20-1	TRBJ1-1	CSAERNTEAFF
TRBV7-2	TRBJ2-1	CASSLNSGRAGNEQFF